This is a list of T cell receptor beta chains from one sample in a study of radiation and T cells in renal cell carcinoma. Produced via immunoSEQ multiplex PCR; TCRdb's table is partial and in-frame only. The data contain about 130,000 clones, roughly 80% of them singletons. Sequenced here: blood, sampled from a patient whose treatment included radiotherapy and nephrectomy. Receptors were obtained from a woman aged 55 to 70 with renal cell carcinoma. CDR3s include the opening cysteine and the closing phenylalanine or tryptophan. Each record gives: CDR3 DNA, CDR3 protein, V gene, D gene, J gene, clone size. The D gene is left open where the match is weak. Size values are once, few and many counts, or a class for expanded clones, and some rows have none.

CDR3nt: TGCAGTGCAGGGGGGGATGGCTACACCTTC
CDR3aa: CSAGGDGYTF
v_gene: TRBV20-1
d_gene: -
j_gene: TRBJ1-2
abundance: once

CDR3nt: TGTGCCAGCAGCGTAAGTGGGACTAGCGGGGATTGGGATACGCAGTATTTT
CDR3aa: CASSVSGTSGDWDTQYF
v_gene: TRBV9
d_gene: TRBD2
j_gene: TRBJ2-3
abundance: -

CDR3nt: TGCGCCAGCAGGGGGACCGCGAACACTGAAGCTTTCTTT
CDR3aa: CASRGTANTEAFF
v_gene: TRBV10-2
d_gene: -
j_gene: TRBJ1-1
abundance: once

CDR3nt: TGTGCCAGCAGCCCGAGGGGGGTAAGCTACGAGCAGTACTTC
CDR3aa: CASSPRGVSYEQYF
v_gene: TRBV7-6
d_gene: -
j_gene: TRBJ2-7
abundance: few

CDR3nt: TGTGCCAGTACCGATGGGGTTCAGCCCCAGCATTTT
CDR3aa: CASTDGVQPQHF
v_gene: TRBV19
d_gene: -
j_gene: TRBJ1-5
abundance: -

CDR3nt: -
CDR3aa: CASSLVGTGTPEPF
v_gene: TRBV7-9
d_gene: -
j_gene: TRBJ1-1
abundance: -

CDR3nt: TGTGCCAGCAGCGTAGAGGCGGTCCCGGAGGTTGACACCATATATTTT
CDR3aa: CASSVEAVPEVDTIYF
v_gene: TRBV9
d_gene: -
j_gene: TRBJ1-3
abundance: -

CDR3nt: TGTGCCAGCAGTGAAGGAGGGGCTGGGGCCAACGTCCTGACTTTC
CDR3aa: CASSEGGAGANVLTF
v_gene: TRBV2
d_gene: -
j_gene: TRBJ2-6
abundance: -

CDR3nt: TGTGCCAGCAGGGGACTAGCGGGGAGCTCCTACGAGCAGTACTTC
CDR3aa: CASRGLAGSSYEQYF
v_gene: TRBV6-1
d_gene: TRBD2
j_gene: TRBJ2-7
abundance: -

CDR3nt: TGTGCCAGCAGCGCGGGTGCTAACTATGGCTACACCTTC
CDR3aa: CASSAGANYGYTF
v_gene: TRBV7-9
d_gene: -
j_gene: TRBJ1-2
abundance: few

CDR3nt: TGTGCCAGCTGGAGGGGGGACGGATCCTACGAGCAGTACTTC
CDR3aa: CASWRGDGSYEQYF
v_gene: TRBV28
d_gene: -
j_gene: TRBJ2-7
abundance: -

CDR3nt: TGCGCCAGCAGCTGGACAGGACCTCCAACTAATGAAAAACTGTTTTTT
CDR3aa: CASSWTGPPTNEKLFF
v_gene: TRBV5-1
d_gene: TRBD1
j_gene: TRBJ1-4
abundance: few

CDR3nt: TGTGCCAGCAGCGCATACAATGAGCAGTTCTTC
CDR3aa: CASSAYNEQFF
v_gene: TRBV28
d_gene: -
j_gene: TRBJ2-1
abundance: -

CDR3nt: TGTGCCAGCAGTTATAGTTCCATTAATCAGCCCCAGCATTTT
CDR3aa: CASSYSSINQPQHF
v_gene: TRBV7-2
d_gene: -
j_gene: TRBJ1-5
abundance: few

CDR3nt: TGTGCCAGCAGTTCACAGGGTGGCGGAGGCTACACCTTC
CDR3aa: CASSSQGGGGYTF
v_gene: TRBV6-5
d_gene: -
j_gene: TRBJ1-2
abundance: -

CDR3nt: TGTGCCAGCAGTTTTGGGGGGGCGAGCTACGAGCAGTACTTC
CDR3aa: CASSFGGASYEQYF
v_gene: TRBV28
d_gene: -
j_gene: TRBJ2-7
abundance: -

CDR3nt: TGTGCCAGTAGTACTGTGTCTGGGGGGAACACTGAAGCTTTCTTT
CDR3aa: CASSTVSGGNTEAFF
v_gene: TRBV19
d_gene: -
j_gene: TRBJ1-1
abundance: once

CDR3nt: TGTGCCAGCAGCTTATCTGGGGTACTGGGGGAAGCTTTCTTT
CDR3aa: CASSLSGVLGEAFF
v_gene: TRBV11-2
d_gene: -
j_gene: TRBJ1-1
abundance: -

CDR3nt: TGTGCCAGCAGCTTTGGGCGGACTAGCACAGATACGCAGTATTTT
CDR3aa: CASSFGRTSTDTQYF
v_gene: TRBV7-3
d_gene: -
j_gene: TRBJ2-3
abundance: -

CDR3nt: TGTGCCAGCAGCCCGACTTTGGCGGGGATAAACACTGAAGCTTTCTTT
CDR3aa: CASSPTLAGINTEAFF
v_gene: TRBV16
d_gene: -
j_gene: TRBJ1-1
abundance: -

CDR3nt: TGTGCCAGTAATGACGGCTATGGCTACACCTTC
CDR3aa: CASNDGYGYTF
v_gene: TRBV19
d_gene: -
j_gene: TRBJ1-2
abundance: few

CDR3nt: TGTGCCAGTGACCCGGACAGGGTTGTTTGGCCCCGTGTAAACTTC
CDR3aa: CASDPDRVVWPRVNF
v_gene: TRBV19
d_gene: TRBD1
j_gene: TRBJ2-7
abundance: -

CDR3nt: TGTGCCAGCAGCCGAGAGGGCAATTCACCCCTCCACTTT
CDR3aa: CASSREGNSPLHF
v_gene: TRBV9
d_gene: -
j_gene: TRBJ1-6
abundance: -

CDR3nt: TGTGCCAGCAGCCTGGTTGACAATGAGCAGTTCTTC
CDR3aa: CASSLVDNEQFF
v_gene: TRBV5-6
d_gene: -
j_gene: TRBJ2-1
abundance: -

CDR3nt: TGTGCCAGCAGTTTGCGCAATGGTGACTATGGCTACACCTTC
CDR3aa: CASSLRNGDYGYTF
v_gene: TRBV28
d_gene: -
j_gene: TRBJ1-2
abundance: -

CDR3nt: TGTGCCAGCAACAACTGGGGTAGGCAGTTCTTC
CDR3aa: CASNNWGRQFF
v_gene: TRBV14
d_gene: -
j_gene: TRBJ2-1
abundance: once

CDR3nt: TGTGCCAGCAGCTTGAAACAGGGGGCTGGCGAGCAGTACTTC
CDR3aa: CASSLKQGAGEQYF
v_gene: TRBV5-4
d_gene: TRBD1
j_gene: TRBJ2-7
abundance: -

CDR3nt: TGCGCCAGCAGCCATAGCGGTTTTAGCACAGATACGCAGTATTTT
CDR3aa: CASSHSGFSTDTQYF
v_gene: TRBV4-3
d_gene: -
j_gene: TRBJ2-3
abundance: -

CDR3nt: TGCGCCAGCAGAAGAACCGCGGACACTGAAGCTTTCTTT
CDR3aa: CASRRTADTEAFF
v_gene: TRBV10-1
d_gene: -
j_gene: TRBJ1-1
abundance: -

CDR3nt: TGCGCCAGCAGCTTTACTAGCGGAGTCGTCCAAGAGACCCAGTACTTC
CDR3aa: CASSFTSGVVQETQYF
v_gene: TRBV5-1
d_gene: TRBD2
j_gene: TRBJ2-5
abundance: -

CDR3nt: TGTGCCAGCGGTCGGGGGGACTCCTATGGCTACACCTTC
CDR3aa: CASGRGDSYGYTF
v_gene: TRBV28
d_gene: -
j_gene: TRBJ1-2
abundance: few

CDR3nt: TGTGCCAGCAGTGATATGAGGCGAAGTGGGATTCAAGAGACCCAGTACTTC
CDR3aa: CASSDMRRSGIQETQYF
v_gene: TRBV2
d_gene: -
j_gene: TRBJ2-5
abundance: -

CDR3nt: TGTGCCAGCAGTTTACCCACAGGGGTCTCTGGGGCCAACGTCCTGACTTTC
CDR3aa: CASSLPTGVSGANVLTF
v_gene: TRBV11-3
d_gene: TRBD1
j_gene: TRBJ2-6
abundance: -

CDR3nt: TGTGCCAGCAGCCAAGTGGGCGGGAGGGCCTCGGCCGGGGAGCTGTTTTTT
CDR3aa: CASSQVGGRASAGELFF
v_gene: TRBV4-2
d_gene: TRBD2
j_gene: TRBJ2-2
abundance: -

CDR3nt: TGTGCCAGCAGCTTCGGACAGGTGCTCTACGAGCAGTACTTC
CDR3aa: CASSFGQVLYEQYF
v_gene: TRBV5-5
d_gene: TRBD1
j_gene: TRBJ2-7
abundance: -

CDR3nt: TGTGCCAGCAATCCGCAGGGGGCCCACGAGCAGTACTTC
CDR3aa: CASNPQGAHEQYF
v_gene: TRBV27
d_gene: TRBD1
j_gene: TRBJ2-7
abundance: -